The subject of this entry is one T cell receptor (beta chain). These data originate in a study of shared clonotypes between healthy human individuals. The CDR3 runs to 15 residues. V lost 4 bases to trimming and J lost 3 bases, with 12 bases between them. Germline CDR1 reads LGHNA; CDR2 reads YSLEER. CD45RA+ naive and CD45RA-negative memory subsets were separated from CD4+ cells. At deep level, the assay was performed. Template for every sorted-subset replicate PCR totaled roughly 210 ng DNA, some 30,000 T cell genomes. TCRdb keeps only in-frame clones here, not all; method: immunoSEQ multiplex PCR. The table lists about 1 million clones, around 74% of them singletons.

Sequencing was carried out using memory CD4+ T cells sorted from blood. This sample's subset: CD45RA-negative fraction. The chain links TRBV4-3 to TRBJ2-2; D is unclear. This clonotype was obtained from a man aged 18 to 30 in good health. This CDR3 reads CASSRLDGYTGELFF. Here the CDR3 DNA reads TGCGCCAGCAGCCGCCTGGACGGATACACCGGGGAGCTGTTTTTT.